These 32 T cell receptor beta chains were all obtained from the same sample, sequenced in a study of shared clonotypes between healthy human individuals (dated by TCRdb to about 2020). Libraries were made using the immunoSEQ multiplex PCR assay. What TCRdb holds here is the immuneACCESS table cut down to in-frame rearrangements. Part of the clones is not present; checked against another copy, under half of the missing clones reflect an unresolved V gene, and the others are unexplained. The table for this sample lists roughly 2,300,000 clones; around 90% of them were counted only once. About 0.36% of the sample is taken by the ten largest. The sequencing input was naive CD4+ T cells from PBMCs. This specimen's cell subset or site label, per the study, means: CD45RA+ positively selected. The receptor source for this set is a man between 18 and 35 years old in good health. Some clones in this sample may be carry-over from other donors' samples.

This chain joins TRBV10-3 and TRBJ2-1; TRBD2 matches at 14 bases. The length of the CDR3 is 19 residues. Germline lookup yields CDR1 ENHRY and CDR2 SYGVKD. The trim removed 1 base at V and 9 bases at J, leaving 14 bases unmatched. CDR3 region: CAISEYGLSGTSGRLEQFF. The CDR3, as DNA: TGTGCCATCAGTGAGTACGGGCTTTCCGGGACTAGCGGGAGACTTGAGCAGTTCTTC.

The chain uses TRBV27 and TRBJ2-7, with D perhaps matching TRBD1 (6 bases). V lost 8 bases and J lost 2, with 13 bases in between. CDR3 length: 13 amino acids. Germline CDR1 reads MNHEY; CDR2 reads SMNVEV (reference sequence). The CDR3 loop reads CASWGRETYEQYF. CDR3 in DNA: TGTGCCAGCTGGGGGCGCGAAACCTACGAGCAGTACTTC.

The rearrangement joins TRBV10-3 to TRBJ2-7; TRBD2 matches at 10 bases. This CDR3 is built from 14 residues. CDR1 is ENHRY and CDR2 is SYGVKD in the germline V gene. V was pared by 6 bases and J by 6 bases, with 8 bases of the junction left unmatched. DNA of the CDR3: TGTGCCATCAGCCCTAGCGGGGGATCGTCCGAGCAGTACTTC. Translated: CAISPSGGSSEQYF.

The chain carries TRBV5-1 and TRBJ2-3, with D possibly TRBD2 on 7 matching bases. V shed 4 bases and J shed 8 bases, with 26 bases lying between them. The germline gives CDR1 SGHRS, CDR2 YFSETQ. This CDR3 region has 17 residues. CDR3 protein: CASSVPQGGGLSGTQYF. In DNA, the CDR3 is TGCGCCAGCAGCGTGCCCCAGGGAGGGGGATTATCGGGTACGCAGTATTTT. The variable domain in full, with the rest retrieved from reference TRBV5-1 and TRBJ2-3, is KAGVTQTPRYLIKTRGQQVTLSCSPISGHRSVSWYQQTPGQGLQFLFEYFSETQRNKGNFPGRFSGRQFSNSRSEMNVSTLELGDSALYLCASSVPQGGGLSGTQYFGPGTRLTVL.

This chain's CDR3 is CASSWDRDTEAFF. CDR3 sequence (DNA): TGTGCCAGCAGCTGGGACAGGGACACTGAAGCTTTCTTT. The genes are TRBV5-5 and TRBJ1-1; 9 nucleotides line up with TRBD1. The germline gives CDR1 SGHKS, CDR2 YYEKEE (reference sequence). The junction had 0 bases not matched to a gene; V was cut back by 3 bases and J by 3 bases. The CDR3 extends over 13 amino acids.

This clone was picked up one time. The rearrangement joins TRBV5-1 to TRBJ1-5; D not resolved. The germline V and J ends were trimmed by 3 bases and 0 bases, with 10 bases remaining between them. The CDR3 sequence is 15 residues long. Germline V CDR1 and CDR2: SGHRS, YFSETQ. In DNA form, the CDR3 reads TGCGCCAGCAGCTATGAGGGTTATAGCAATCAGCCCCAGCATTTT. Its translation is CASSYEGYSNQPQHF. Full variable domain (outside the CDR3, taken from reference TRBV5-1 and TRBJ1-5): KAGVTQTPRYLIKTRGQQVTLSCSPISGHRSVSWYQQTPGQGLQFLFEYFSETQRNKGNFPGRFSGRQFSNSRSEMNVSTLELGDSALYLCASSYEGYSNQPQHFGDGTRLSIL.

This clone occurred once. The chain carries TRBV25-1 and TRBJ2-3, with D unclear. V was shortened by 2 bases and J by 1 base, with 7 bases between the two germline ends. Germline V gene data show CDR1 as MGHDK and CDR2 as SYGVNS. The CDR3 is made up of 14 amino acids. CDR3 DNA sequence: TGTGCCAGCAGTGAACATCATGGCACAGATACGCAGTATTTT. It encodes CASSEHHGTDTQYF.

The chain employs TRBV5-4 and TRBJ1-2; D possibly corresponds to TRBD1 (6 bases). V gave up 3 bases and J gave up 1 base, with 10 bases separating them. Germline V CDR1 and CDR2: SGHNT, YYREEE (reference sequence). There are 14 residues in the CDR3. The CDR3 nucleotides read TGTGCCAGCAGCTACCAGGGGCTTAACTATGGCTACACCTTC. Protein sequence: CASSYQGLNYGYTF.

CDR3: CASSPLQGSGANVLTF. The CDR3 coding sequence is TGTGCCAGTAGTCCCTTACAGGGCTCAGGGGCCAACGTCCTGACTTTC. The chain links TRBV19 to TRBJ2-6, with D maybe TRBD1 (6 bases). The germline CDR1 and CDR2 sequences are LNHDA and SQIVND (reference sequence). V was shortened by 5 bases and J by 4 bases, with 15 bases between the two germline ends. The CDR3 is made up of 16 amino acids.

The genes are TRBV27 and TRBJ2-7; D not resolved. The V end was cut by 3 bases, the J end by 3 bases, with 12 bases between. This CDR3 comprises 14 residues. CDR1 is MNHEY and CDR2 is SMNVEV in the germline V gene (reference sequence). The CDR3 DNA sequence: TGTGCCAGCAGTTTTTCGGGTACAATCTACGAGCAGTACTTC. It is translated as CASSFSGTIYEQYF.

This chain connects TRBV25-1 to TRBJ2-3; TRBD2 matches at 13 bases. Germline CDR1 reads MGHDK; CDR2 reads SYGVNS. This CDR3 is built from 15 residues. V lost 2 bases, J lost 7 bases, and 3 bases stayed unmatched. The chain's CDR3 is CASSEGLAGANTQYF. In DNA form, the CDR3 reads TGTGCCAGCAGTGAAGGACTAGCGGGAGCAAATACGCAGTATTTT. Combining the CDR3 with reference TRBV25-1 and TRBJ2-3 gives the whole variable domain EADIYQTPRYLVIGTGKKITLECSQTMGHDKMYWYQQDPGMELHLIHYSYGVNSTEKGDLSSESTVSRIRTEHFPLTLESARPSHTSQYLCASSEGLAGANTQYFGPGTRLTVL.

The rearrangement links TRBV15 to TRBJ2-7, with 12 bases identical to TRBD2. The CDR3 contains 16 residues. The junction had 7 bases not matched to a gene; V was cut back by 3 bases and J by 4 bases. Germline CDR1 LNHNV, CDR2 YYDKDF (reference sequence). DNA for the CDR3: TGTGCCACCAGCAGGGCTAGCGGGAGGGGAAATTACGAGCAGTACTTC. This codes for CATSRASGRGNYEQYF.

The CDR3 DNA reads as TGTGCCAGCAGTTATAGACAGGGACCCTACGAGCAGTACTTC. The encoded protein is CASSYRQGPYEQYF. This sequence joins TRBV5-4 and TRBJ2-7, with 7 nucleotides matching TRBD1. This CDR3 contains 14 residues. Germline CDR1 and CDR2: SGHNT and YYREEE (reference sequence). Trimming cost V 5 bases and J 2 bases; bases outside gene matches: 7.

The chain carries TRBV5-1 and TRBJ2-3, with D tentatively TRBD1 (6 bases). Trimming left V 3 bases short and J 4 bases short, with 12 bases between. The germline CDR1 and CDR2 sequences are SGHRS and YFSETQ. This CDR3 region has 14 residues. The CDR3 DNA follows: TGCGCCAGCAGCTCGCCACAGGGTCCAGATACGCAGTATTTT. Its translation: CASSSPQGPDTQYF.

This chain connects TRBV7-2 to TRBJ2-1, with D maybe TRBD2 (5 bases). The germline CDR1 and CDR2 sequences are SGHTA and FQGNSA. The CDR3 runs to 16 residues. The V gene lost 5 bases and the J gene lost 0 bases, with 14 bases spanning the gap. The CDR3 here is CASSLQRRSSYNEQFF. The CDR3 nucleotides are TGTGCCAGCAGCCTCCAGCGGAGGAGCTCCTACAATGAGCAGTTCTTC. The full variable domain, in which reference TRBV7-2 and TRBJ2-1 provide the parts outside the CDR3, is GAGVSQSPSNKVTEKGKDVELRCDPISGHTALYWYRQSLGQGLEFLIYFQGNSAPDKSGLPSDRFSAERTGGSVSTLTIQRTQQEDSAVYLCASSLQRRSSYNEQFFGPGTRLTVL.

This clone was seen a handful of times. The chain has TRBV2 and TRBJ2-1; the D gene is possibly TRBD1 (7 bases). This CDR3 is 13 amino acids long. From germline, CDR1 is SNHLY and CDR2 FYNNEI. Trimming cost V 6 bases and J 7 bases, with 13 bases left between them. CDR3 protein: CASRQQGRNEQFF. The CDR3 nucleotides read TGTGCCAGCAGACAACAGGGGAGGAATGAGCAGTTCTTC.

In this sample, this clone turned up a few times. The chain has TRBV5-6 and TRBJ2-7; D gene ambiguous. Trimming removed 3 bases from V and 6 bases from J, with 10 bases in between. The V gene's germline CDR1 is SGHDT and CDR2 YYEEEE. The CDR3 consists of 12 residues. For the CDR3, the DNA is TGTGCCAGCAGCTCTCCCCTGAGCGAGCAGTACTTC. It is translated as CASSSPLSEQYF.

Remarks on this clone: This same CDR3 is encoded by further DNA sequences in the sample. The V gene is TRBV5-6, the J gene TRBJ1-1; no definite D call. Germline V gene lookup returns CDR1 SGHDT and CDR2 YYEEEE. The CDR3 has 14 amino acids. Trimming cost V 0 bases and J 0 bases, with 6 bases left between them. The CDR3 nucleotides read TGTGCCAGCAGCTTGGGGTTAATGAACACTGAAGCTTTCTTT. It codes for CASSLGLMNTEAFF.

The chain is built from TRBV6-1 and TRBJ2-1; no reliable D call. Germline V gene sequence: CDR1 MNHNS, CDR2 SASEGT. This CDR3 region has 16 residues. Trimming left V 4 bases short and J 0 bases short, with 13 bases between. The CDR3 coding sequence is TGTGCCAGCAGTGCCCTGACGGCGCCCTCCTACAATGAGCAGTTCTTC. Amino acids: CASSALTAPSYNEQFF.

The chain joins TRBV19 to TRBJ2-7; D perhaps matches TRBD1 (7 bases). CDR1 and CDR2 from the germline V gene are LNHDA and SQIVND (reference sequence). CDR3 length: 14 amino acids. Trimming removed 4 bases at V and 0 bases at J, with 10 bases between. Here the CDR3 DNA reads TGTGCCAGTAGTACAGGGGGGAACTCCTACGAGCAGTACTTC. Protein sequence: CASSTGGNSYEQYF.

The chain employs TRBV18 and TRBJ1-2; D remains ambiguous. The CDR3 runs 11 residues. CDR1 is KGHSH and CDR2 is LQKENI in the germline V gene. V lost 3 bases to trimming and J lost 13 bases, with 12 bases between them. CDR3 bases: TGTGCCAGCTCACCGGACCTCATCATCACCTTC. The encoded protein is CASSPDLIITF.

The CDR3 loop reads CSARTHYEQYF. The CDR3, as DNA: TGCAGCGCAAGGACACACTACGAGCAGTACTTC. This rearrangement joins TRBV29-1 to TRBJ2-7; the D gene is possibly TRBD1 (5 bases). Germline V gives CDR1 SQVTM, CDR2 ANQGSEA. V was trimmed by 7 bases and J by 3 bases, leaving 10 bases between them. This CDR3 has 11 amino acids.

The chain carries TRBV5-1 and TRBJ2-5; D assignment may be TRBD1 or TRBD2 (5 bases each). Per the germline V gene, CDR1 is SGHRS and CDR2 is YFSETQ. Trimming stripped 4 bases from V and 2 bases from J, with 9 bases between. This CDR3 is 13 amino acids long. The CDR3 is CASSGTDQETQYF. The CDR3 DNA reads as TGCGCCAGCAGCGGGACGGATCAAGAGACCCAGTACTTC. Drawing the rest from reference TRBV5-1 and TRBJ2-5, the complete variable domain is KAGVTQTPRYLIKTRGQQVTLSCSPISGHRSVSWYQQTPGQGLQFLFEYFSETQRNKGNFPGRFSGRQFSNSRSEMNVSTLELGDSALYLCASSGTDQETQYFGPGTRLLVL.

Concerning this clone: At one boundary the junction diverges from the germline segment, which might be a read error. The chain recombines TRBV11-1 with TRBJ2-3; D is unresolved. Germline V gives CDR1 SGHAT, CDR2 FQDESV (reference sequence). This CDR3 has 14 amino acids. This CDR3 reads CASRRHIRTDTQYF. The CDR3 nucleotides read TGTGCCAGCAGAAGACACATTCGCACCGATACGCAGTATTTT.

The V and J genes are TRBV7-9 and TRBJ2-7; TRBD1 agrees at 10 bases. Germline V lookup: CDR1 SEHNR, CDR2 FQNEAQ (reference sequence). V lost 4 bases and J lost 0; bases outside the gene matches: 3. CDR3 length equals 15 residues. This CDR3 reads CASSSGTGASYEQYF. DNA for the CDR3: TGTGCCAGCAGCTCTGGGACAGGGGCCTCCTACGAGCAGTACTTC.

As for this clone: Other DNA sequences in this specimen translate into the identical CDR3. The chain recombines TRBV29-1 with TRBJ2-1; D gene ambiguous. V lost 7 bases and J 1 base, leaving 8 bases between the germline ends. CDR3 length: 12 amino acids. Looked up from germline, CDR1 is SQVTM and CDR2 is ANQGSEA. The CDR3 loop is CSARSSYNEQFF. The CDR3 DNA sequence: TGCAGCGCGAGGAGTTCCTACAATGAGCAGTTCTTC.

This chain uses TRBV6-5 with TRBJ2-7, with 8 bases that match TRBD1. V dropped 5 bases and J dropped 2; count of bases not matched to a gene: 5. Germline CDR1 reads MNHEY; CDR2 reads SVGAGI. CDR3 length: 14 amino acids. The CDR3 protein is CASSNRDRPYEQYF. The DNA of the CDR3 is TGTGCCAGCAGTAACCGGGACAGGCCCTACGAGCAGTACTTC.

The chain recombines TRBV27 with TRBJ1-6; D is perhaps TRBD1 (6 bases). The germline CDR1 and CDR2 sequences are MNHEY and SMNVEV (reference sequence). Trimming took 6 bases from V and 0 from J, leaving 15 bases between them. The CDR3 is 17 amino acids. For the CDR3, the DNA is TGTGCCAGCAGAAGATTTACAGGGAGCTCCTATAATTCACCCCTCCACTTT. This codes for CASRRFTGSSYNSPLHF.

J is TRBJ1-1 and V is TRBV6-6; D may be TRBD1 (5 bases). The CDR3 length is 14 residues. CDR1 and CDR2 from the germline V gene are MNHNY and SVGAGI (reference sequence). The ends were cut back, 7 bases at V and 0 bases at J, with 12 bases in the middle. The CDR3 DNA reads TGTGCCAGCACATCGGGACCGATGAACACTGAAGCTTTCTTT. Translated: CASTSGPMNTEAFF.

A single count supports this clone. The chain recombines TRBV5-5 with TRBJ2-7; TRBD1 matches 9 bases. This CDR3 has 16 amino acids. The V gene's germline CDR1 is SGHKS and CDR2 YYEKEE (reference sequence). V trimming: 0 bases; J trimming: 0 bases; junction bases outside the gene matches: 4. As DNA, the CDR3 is TGTGCCAGCAGCTTGGCCGGACAGGGGATCTCCTACGAGCAGTACTTC. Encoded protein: CASSLAGQGISYEQYF.

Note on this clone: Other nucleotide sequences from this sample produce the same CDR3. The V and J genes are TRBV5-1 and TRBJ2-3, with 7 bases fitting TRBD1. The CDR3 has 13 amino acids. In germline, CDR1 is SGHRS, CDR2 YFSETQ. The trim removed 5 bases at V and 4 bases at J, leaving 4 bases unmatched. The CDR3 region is CASSTQGSDTQYF. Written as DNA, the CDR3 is TGCGCCAGCAGTACACAGGGGTCAGATACGCAGTATTTT. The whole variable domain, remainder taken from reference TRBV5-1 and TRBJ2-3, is KAGVTQTPRYLIKTRGQQVTLSCSPISGHRSVSWYQQTPGQGLQFLFEYFSETQRNKGNFPGRFSGRQFSNSRSEMNVSTLELGDSALYLCASSTQGSDTQYFGPGTRLTVL.

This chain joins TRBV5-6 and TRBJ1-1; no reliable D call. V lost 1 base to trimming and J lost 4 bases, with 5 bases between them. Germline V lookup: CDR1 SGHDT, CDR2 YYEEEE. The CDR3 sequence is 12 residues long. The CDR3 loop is CASSLRSTEAFF. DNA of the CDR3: TGTGCCAGCAGCTTGAGGTCCACTGAAGCTTTCTTT.